In this sample, the clone carrying this T cell receptor beta chain turned up many times. Its antigen is still unknown. TCRdb ran MiXCR on the 5' RACE reads and lists one entry per CDR3 protein. The table has approximately 9,700 distinct CDR3 sequences, approximately 8.1% seen once. The entry originates in a study of spatial heterogeneity in lung cancer. General study results and limits: Expanded alpha and beta TCR counts within tumors tracked tumor mutation counts.

Time point specified: sample taken at primary tumor resection. From tumor, nontumor lung or frozen PBMC, whole RNA was taken unsorted for sequencing. From germline, CDR1 is SGDLS and CDR2 YYNGEE. V lost 2 bases, J lost 2 bases, and 9 bases lay in between. The CDR3 has 14 residues. The receptor comes from a male donor with early-stage non-small cell lung cancer. The sequencing used lung tumor tissue, collected at surgery. This chain links TRBV9 with TRBJ2-3, with D uncertain. The CDR3 here is CASSVLGNTDTQYF. CDR3 nucleotides: TGTGCCAGCAGCGTCCTTGGAAACACAGATACGCAGTATTTT.